The 23 T cell receptor beta chains in this list originate from one sample, sequenced in a study of CD8 T cells in Susac syndrome. RNA, at about 0.45 to 1 ug, was reverse transcribed with random hexamers. In TCRdb, the immunoSEQ multiplex PCR reads were re-called with MiXCR into one record per CDR3 protein. The data show 100,000 to 150,000 distinct CDR3 sequences, with around 94% seen just once and 0.085% to 0.09% held by the top ten. Sequenced material: CD4+ T cells from PBMCs. The receptors shown here come from a human donor in good health.

The chain joins TRBV2 to TRBJ1-1, with 7 nucleotides matching TRBD1. Trimming at V came to 4 bases and at J to 4 bases, leaving 6 bases not matched to a gene. Germline values: CDR1 SNHLY, CDR2 FYNNEI. The CDR3 is 14 amino acids. DNA for the CDR3: TGTGCCAGCAGTGGGGACAGTGTGGCCACTGAAGCTTTCTTT. Amino acid sequence: CASSGDSVATEAFF.

The gene calls are TRBV19 and TRBJ2-2; D perhaps matches TRBD2 (5 bases). There are 13 residues in the CDR3. V lost 7 bases to trimming and J lost 9 bases, with 15 bases between them. Germline V gives CDR1 LNHDA, CDR2 SQIVND (reference sequence). The CDR3 spells CASKLTRARELFF. The CDR3 coding sequence is TGTGCCAGTAAATTAACGCGGGCCCGGGAGCTGTTTTTT.

The chain joins TRBV20-1 to TRBJ1-1; 8 bases are shared with TRBD1. Germline CDR1 and CDR2: DFQATT and SNEGSKA (reference sequence). The CDR3 consists of 14 residues. Trimming cost V 3 bases and J 5 bases; bases outside gene matches: 8. The DNA of the CDR3 is TGCAGTGCTAGTCGTCCGGACAGGGATACTGAAGCTTTCTTT. Translating gives CSASRPDRDTEAFF.

The rearrangement links TRBV10-3 to TRBJ1-1, with 8 bases fitting TRBD1. Germline V gene lookup returns CDR1 ENHRY and CDR2 SYGVKD. Trimming cost V 5 bases and J 0 bases; bases outside gene matches: 5. The CDR3 has 15 amino acids. The CDR3 DNA reads TGTGCCATCAGTCCCGGGACAGGAATGAACACTGAAGCTTTCTTT. It specifies CAISPGTGMNTEAFF.

This clonotype has a single count. CDR3: CASSHFQGRLGTDTQYF. DNA for the CDR3: TGTGCCAGCAGCCATTTTCAGGGTCGTCTAGGGACAGATACGCAGTATTTT. The chain couples TRBV3-1 to TRBJ2-3; a possible D gene is TRBD1 (5 bases). This CDR3 region has 17 residues. Trimming left V 3 bases short and J 3 bases short, with 19 bases between. Germline lookup yields CDR1 LGHDT and CDR2 YNNKEL (reference sequence).

V usage is TRBV20-1 and J usage is TRBJ2-7; 11 bases match TRBD1. The CDR3 totals 17 residues. V was clipped by 6 bases and J by 1 base; unmatched bases: 14. Per germline, CDR1 DFQATT and CDR2 SNEGSKA (reference sequence). CDR3 coding DNA: TGCAGTGCCCCCAGCGGACAGGGGGCCGAAAATTCCTACGAGCAGTACTTC. Translated, it gives CSAPSGQGAENSYEQYF.

The chain links TRBV7-2 to TRBJ2-7; 10 bases align to TRBD2. V trimming: 6 bases; J trimming: 0 bases; junction bases outside the gene matches: 8. Germline V gene sequence: CDR1 SGHTA, CDR2 FQGNSA. The CDR3 spans 16 residues. The CDR3 sequence: CASSPPGLALSYEQYF. The DNA for the CDR3 is TGTGCCAGCAGTCCGCCGGGACTAGCGCTCTCCTACGAGCAGTACTTC. The entire variable domain, with the rest obtained from reference TRBV7-2 and TRBJ2-7, is as follows: GAGVSQSPSNKVTEKGKDVELRCDPISGHTALYWYRQSLGQGLEFLIYFQGNSAPDKSGLPSDRFSAERTGGSVSTLTIQRTQQEDSAVYLCASSPPGLALSYEQYFGPGTRLTVT.

This chain connects TRBV9 to TRBJ1-1; D call uncertain. Germline V gives CDR1 SGDLS, CDR2 YYNGEE. This CDR3 has 14 amino acids. The V end was cut by 4 bases, the J end by 0 bases, with 10 bases between. CDR3 loop: CASSQGPLNTEAFF. The CDR3 DNA reads as TGTGCCAGCAGCCAAGGGCCCTTGAACACTGAAGCTTTCTTT.

This chain joins TRBV15 and TRBJ1-4, with D maybe TRBD1 (5 bases). Trimming pared 0 bases from V and 6 bases from J, leaving 11 bases between. Germline values: CDR1 LNHNV, CDR2 YYDKDF (reference sequence). The CDR3 sequence is 15 residues long. This chain's CDR3 is CATSRDGGTDEKLFF. CDR3 nucleotides: TGTGCCACCAGCAGAGATGGAGGGACGGATGAAAAACTGTTTTTT. The complete variable domain, with remaining parts taken from reference TRBV15 and TRBJ1-4, reads DAMVIQNPRYQVTQFGKPVTLSCSQTLNHNVMYWYQQKSSQAPKLLFHYYDKDFNNEADTPDNFQSRRPNTSFCFLDIRSPGLGDTAMYLCATSRDGGTDEKLFFGSGTQLSVL.

The rearrangement uses TRBV2 and TRBJ2-3; D is perhaps TRBD1 (5 bases). The V end was cut by 3 bases, the J end by 5 bases, with 12 bases between. Germline V gene lookup returns CDR1 SNHLY and CDR2 FYNNEI. The CDR3 runs 14 residues. In DNA, the CDR3 is TGTGCCAGCAGTGACTTGCAGGGATTAGATACGCAGTATTTT. It specifies CASSDLQGLDTQYF.

The sample holds one count of this clonotype. This chain connects TRBV20-1 to TRBJ1-5; tentatively, D is TRBD1 (5 bases). Germline V gene lookup returns CDR1 DFQATT and CDR2 SNEGSKA (reference sequence). Trimming took off 2 bases at V and 7 bases at J, with 21 bases between the two ends. This CDR3 region has 16 residues. The CDR3 region is CSARLNGAGLGQPQHF. The CDR3, as DNA: TGCAGTGCTAGACTGAACGGGGCAGGGCTAGGGCAGCCCCAGCATTTT.

A remark on this clonotype: One junction end disagrees with the germline gene, perhaps due to a read error. This chain links TRBV29-1 with TRBJ2-1; 9 positions agree with TRBD1. Germline assignment: CDR1 SQVTM and CDR2 ANQGSEA. The CDR3 runs to 13 residues. CDR3 residues: CSFERDRANEQFF. Written as DNA, the CDR3 is TGCAGCTTTGAACGGGACAGGGCTAATGAGCAGTTCTTC.

The gene calls are TRBV4-2 and TRBJ2-1; D possibly corresponds to TRBD2 (6 bases). V was cut by 4 bases and J by 3 bases, with 16 bases left in between. Germline V gene lookup returns CDR1 LGHNA and CDR2 YNFKEQ. The CDR3 is made up of 16 amino acids. CDR3 loop: CASSPTPGSGYNEQFF. For the CDR3, the DNA is TGTGCCAGCAGCCCCACCCCGGGTAGCGGCTACAATGAGCAGTTCTTC.

V gene TRBV14 combines with J gene TRBJ2-1, with D unclear. V was cut by 0 bases and J by 4 bases, with 7 bases left in between. This CDR3 is built from 14 residues. Germline CDR1 reads SGHDN; CDR2 reads FVKESK. CDR3 nucleotide sequence: TGTGCCAGCAGCCAAGATACCTGGTACAATGAGCAGTTCTTC. It codes for CASSQDTWYNEQFF.

The chain has TRBV6-2 or TRBV6-3 and TRBJ1-2; the D gene is possibly TRBD1 (6 bases). CDR1 is MNHEY and CDR2 is SVGEGT in the germline V gene. Trimming cost V 5 bases and J 6 bases, with 13 bases left between them. This CDR3 is built from 13 residues. This CDR3 is CASSTWDINGYTF. The CDR3 DNA is TGTGCCAGCAGTACTTGGGACATCAATGGCTACACCTTC.

The CDR3 DNA reads as TGTGCCAGCAGTAACAGACAGGGGCTTCCCACTGAAGCTTTCTTT. Its translation: CASSNRQGLPTEAFF. The chain recombines TRBV6-5 with TRBJ1-1; TRBD1 matches 8 bases. The CDR3 extends over 15 amino acids. J was trimmed by 4 bases and V by 5 bases; bases with no gene match: 9. CDR1 is MNHEY and CDR2 is SVGAGI in the germline V gene.

The chain carries TRBV15 and TRBJ2-5; tentative D call: TRBD2 (5 bases). The V and J ends lost 9 bases and 1 base respectively, with 15 bases between them. The CDR3 consists of 14 residues. Looked up from germline, CDR1 is LNHNV and CDR2 is YYDKDF (reference sequence). The CDR3 region has the DNA TGTGCCACGAGCCGCGGCGGAGGCCAAGAGACCCAGTACTTC. This codes for CATSRGGGQETQYF. The variable domain in full, completed from reference TRBV15 and TRBJ2-5, reads DAMVIQNPRYQVTQFGKPVTLSCSQTLNHNVMYWYQQKSSQAPKLLFHYYDKDFNNEADTPDNFQSRRPNTSFCFLDIRSPGLGDTAMYLCATSRGGGQETQYFGPGTRLLVL.

This chain joins TRBV12-3 or TRBV12-4 and TRBJ1-4, with 8 bases fitting TRBD1. With V trimmed by 4 bases and J by 0 bases, 16 bases remained unmatched. The CDR3 totals 20 residues. DNA of the CDR3: TGTGCCAGCAGTTCTTTGTTAGGTACCGGGACAGGCGCAACTAATGAAAAACTGTTTTTT. Residues: CASSSLLGTGTGATNEKLFF.

This chain joins TRBV4-3 and TRBJ2-1; a weak D match, TRBD2 (6 bases). The V gene lost 6 bases and the J gene lost 0 bases, with 18 bases spanning the gap. CDR1 and CDR2 (germline): LGHNA, YSLEER. The CDR3 covers 17 residues. The CDR3 protein is CASSLSPSGSSYNEQFF. For the CDR3, the DNA is TGCGCCAGCAGTCTCTCCCCCTCCGGGAGCTCCTACAATGAGCAGTTCTTC.

The chain combines TRBV6-1 with TRBJ2-1, with D possibly called TRBD1 or TRBD2 (5 bases each). The CDR3 has 13 residues. V was trimmed by 10 bases and J by 4 bases, leaving 14 bases between them. The germline V gene encodes CDR1 MNHNS and CDR2 SASEGT. In DNA, the CDR3 is TGTGCCACCAGGGAGTCCCCATACAATGAGCAGTTCTTC. This gives the protein CATRESPYNEQFF.

The chain carries TRBV14 and TRBJ2-7; TRBD1 matches at 7 bases. Germline values: CDR1 SGHDN, CDR2 FVKESK. The CDR3 sequence is 16 residues long. V was clipped by 4 bases and J by 4 bases; unmatched bases: 13. In DNA form, the CDR3 reads TGTGCCAGCAGCCGCGCAGGGGGAAGAGTCGAGTACGAGCAGTACTTC. It is translated as CASSRAGGRVEYEQYF.

This clonotype has only a few counts. The chain couples TRBV29-1 to TRBJ2-7; a weak D match, TRBD1 (6 bases). Per germline, CDR1 SQVTM and CDR2 ANQGSEA. The V end lost 6 bases, the J end lost 3 bases, and 21 bases lay between the germline ends. This CDR3 contains 15 residues. For the CDR3, the DNA is TGCAGCGTCAAATCCGGGACAAATAGAGTCTACGAGCAGTACTTC. Translating it yields CSVKSGTNRVYEQYF.

The chain uses TRBV2 and TRBJ2-1, with unresolved D. Trimming took off 7 bases at V and 7 bases at J, with 8 bases between the two ends. CDR3 length: 11 amino acids. The V gene's germline CDR1 is SNHLY and CDR2 FYNNEI. CDR3 in amino acids: CASTSGNEQFF. The CDR3 coding sequence is TGTGCCAGCACATCTGGTAATGAGCAGTTCTTC.